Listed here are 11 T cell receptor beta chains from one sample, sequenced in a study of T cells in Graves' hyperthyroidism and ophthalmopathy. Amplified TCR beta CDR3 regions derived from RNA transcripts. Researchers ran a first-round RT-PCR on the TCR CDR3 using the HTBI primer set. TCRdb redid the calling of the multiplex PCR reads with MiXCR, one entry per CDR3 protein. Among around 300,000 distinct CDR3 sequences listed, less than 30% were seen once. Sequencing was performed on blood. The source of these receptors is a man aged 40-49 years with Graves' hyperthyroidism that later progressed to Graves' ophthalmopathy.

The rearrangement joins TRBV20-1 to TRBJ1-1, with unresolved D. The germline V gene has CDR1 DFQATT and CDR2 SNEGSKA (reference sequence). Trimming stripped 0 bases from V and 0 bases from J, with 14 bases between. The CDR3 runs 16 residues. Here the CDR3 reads CSARDARKGLNTEAFF. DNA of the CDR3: TGCAGTGCTAGAGATGCCCGGAAGGGATTGAACACTGAAGCTTTCTTT.

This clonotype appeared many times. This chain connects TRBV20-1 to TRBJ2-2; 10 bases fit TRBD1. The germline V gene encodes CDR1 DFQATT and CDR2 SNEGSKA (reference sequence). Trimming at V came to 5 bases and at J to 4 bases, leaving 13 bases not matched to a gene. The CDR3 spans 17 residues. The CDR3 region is CSAFPPAGQGSTGELFF. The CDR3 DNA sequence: TGCAGTGCTTTCCCTCCTGCGGGACAGGGGTCCACCGGGGAGCTGTTTTTT.

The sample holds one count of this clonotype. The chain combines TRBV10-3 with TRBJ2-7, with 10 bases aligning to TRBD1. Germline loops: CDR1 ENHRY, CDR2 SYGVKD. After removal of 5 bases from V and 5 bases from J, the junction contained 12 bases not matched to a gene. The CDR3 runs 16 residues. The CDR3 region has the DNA TGTGCCATCAGTTCCGGGACAGGGGCATTTAGGGACGAGCAGTACTTC. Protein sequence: CAISSGTGAFRDEQYF.

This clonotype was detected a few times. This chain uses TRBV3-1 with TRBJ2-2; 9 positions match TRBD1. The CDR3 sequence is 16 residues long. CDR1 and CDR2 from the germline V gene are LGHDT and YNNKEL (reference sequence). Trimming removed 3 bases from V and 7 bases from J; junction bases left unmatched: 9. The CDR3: CASSQTGGRGDGELFF. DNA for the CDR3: TGTGCCAGCAGCCAGACAGGGGGTAGAGGTGACGGGGAGCTGTTTTTT.

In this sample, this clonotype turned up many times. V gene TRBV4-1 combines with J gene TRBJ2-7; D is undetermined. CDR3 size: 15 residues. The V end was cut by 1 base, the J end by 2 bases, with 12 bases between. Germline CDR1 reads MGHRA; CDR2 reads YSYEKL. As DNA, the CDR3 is TGCGCCAGCAGCCAAGGTCCTAGGACGCCCTACGAGCAGTACTTC. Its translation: CASSQGPRTPYEQYF.

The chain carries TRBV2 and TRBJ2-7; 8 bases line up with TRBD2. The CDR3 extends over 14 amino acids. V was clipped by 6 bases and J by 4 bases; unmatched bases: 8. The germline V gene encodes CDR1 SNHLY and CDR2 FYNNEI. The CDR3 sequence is CASRDRREVYEQYF. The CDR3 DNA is TGTGCCAGCAGGGACCGGCGGGAGGTTTACGAGCAGTACTTC.

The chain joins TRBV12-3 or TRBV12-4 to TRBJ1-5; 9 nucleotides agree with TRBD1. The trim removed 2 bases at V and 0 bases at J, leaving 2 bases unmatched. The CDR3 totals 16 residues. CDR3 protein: CASSLTDRGSNQPQHF. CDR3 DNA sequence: TGTGCCAGCAGTTTAACGGACAGGGGTAGCAATCAGCCCCAGCATTTT.

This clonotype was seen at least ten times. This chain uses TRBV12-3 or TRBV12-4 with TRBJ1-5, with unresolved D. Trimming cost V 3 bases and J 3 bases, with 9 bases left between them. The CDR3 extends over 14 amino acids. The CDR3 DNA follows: TGTGCCAGCAGTTTTGGGCAGTTCAATCAGCCCCAGCATTTT. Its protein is CASSFGQFNQPQHF.

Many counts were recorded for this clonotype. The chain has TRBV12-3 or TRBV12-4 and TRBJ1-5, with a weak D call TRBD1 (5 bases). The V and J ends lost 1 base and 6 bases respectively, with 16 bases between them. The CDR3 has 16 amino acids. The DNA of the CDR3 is TGTGCCAGCAGTTTAGTAGCATCTGGGGGATCTCAGCCCCAGCATTTT. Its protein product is CASSLVASGGSQPQHF.

The CDR3 DNA follows: TGTGCCAGCAGTCGGTACCACGAGCAGTACTTC. Translation gives CASSRYHEQYF. This rearrangement joins TRBV12-3 or TRBV12-4 to TRBJ2-7; D remains unclear. This CDR3 has 11 amino acids. The V end lost 5 bases, the J end lost 5 bases, and 7 bases lay between the germline ends.

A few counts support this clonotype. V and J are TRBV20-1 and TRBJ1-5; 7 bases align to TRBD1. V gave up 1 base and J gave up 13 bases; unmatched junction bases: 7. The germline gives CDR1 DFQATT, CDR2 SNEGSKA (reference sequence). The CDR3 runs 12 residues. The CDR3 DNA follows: TGCAGTGCTAGAGTTGGGACAGTCCTTCAGCATTTT. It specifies CSARVGTVLQHF.